Below, 22 T cell receptor beta chains from the same sample are listed, as sequenced in a study of blood T cells in healthy people across ages. A J-beta primer mix and a sample-barcoded 5' primer were used in a second PCR of about 7 to 12 cycles. TCRdb reanalysed the 5' RACE reads using MiXCR and keeps one entry per CDR3 protein. Found here are more than 750,000 distinct CDR3 sequences, almost 30% of them singletons; the top ten hold approximately 10%. The same sample was also used in a study of T cells of mothers and their children.

The sequenced material came from blood. These receptors came from a woman aged 40 to 50 in good health.

On this clonotype itself: A single base separates this from a much larger clone, so it may be a read error. The CDR3 end shows no conserved phenylalanine or tryptophan, and so a read error is likely. V gene TRBV20-1 combines with J gene TRBJ1-2; no definite D call. The CDR3 is 13 residues long. Looked up from germline, CDR1 is DFQATT and CDR2 is SNEGSKA (reference sequence). V lost 3 bases and J lost 4, with 12 bases in between. This chain's CDR3 is CSASIGISYGYTV. CDR3 bases: TGCAGTGCTAGCATCGGGATCAGCTATGGCTACACCGTC.

Notes on this clonotype: Compared with germline, one end of the junction differs, possibly owing to a read error. The rearrangement uses TRBV3-1 and TRBJ2-3; 7 bases are shared with TRBD2. CDR1 and CDR2 from the germline V gene are LGHDT and YNNKEL (reference sequence). This CDR3 is built from 15 residues. This CDR3 reads CASSRAGLLTDTQYF. The CDR3 nucleotides are TGTGCCAGTAGCCGAGCGGGGCTACTCACAGATACGCAGTATTTT.

There are a few counts of this clonotype. The chain combines TRBV30 with TRBJ2-3; 8 positions match TRBD2. With 4 bases clipped from V and 2 bases from J, the junction kept 17 bases outside the gene matches. The CDR3 is made up of 18 amino acids. The germline V gene has CDR1 GTSNPN and CDR2 SVGIG (reference sequence). The CDR3 DNA reads TGTGCCTGGATCGAGGGGGGGAGCAAGCGGGGGCCCACAGATACGCAGTATTTT. Its translation is CAWIEGGSKRGPTDTQYF.

V gene TRBV5-1 combines with J gene TRBJ1-1; the D is unclear. Germline V lookup: CDR1 SGHRS, CDR2 YFSETQ. The CDR3 totals 15 residues. V lost 0 bases, J lost 2 bases, and 11 bases lay in between. The CDR3 loop reads CASSLERPGNTEAFF. CDR3 sequence (DNA): TGCGCCAGCAGCTTGGAGCGGCCAGGCAACACTGAAGCTTTCTTT.

To note about this clonotype: This may be a read error: a much more frequent sequence differs by one nucleotide. V and J are TRBV4-1 and TRBJ2-5; 9 bases agree with TRBD1. The germline gives CDR1 MGHRA, CDR2 YSYEKL. After removal of 0 bases from V and 11 bases from J, the junction contained 10 bases not matched to a gene. The CDR3 totals 15 residues. DNA for the CDR3: TGCGCCAGCAGCCAAGATTGGGACAGGGAAAATGAGCAGTACTTC. Translated: CASSQDWDRENEQYF.

Of note for this clonotype: One end of the junction varies from germline; a read error may be responsible. DNA for the CDR3: TGTGCTAGCAGCTTAGCGGCAGCGGGGGGCTACAGTGAGCAGTTCTTC. Translating gives CASSLAAAGGYSEQFF. This chain joins TRBV7-7 and TRBJ2-1; 9 positions agree with TRBD2. The germline gives CDR1 SSHAT, CDR2 FNYEAQ (reference sequence). CDR3 size: 16 residues.

The V call is TRBV20-1, the J call TRBJ2-7, with a tentative D call TRBD1 (6 bases). V gave up 8 bases and J gave up 6 bases, with 20 bases separating them. Looked up from germline, CDR1 is DFQATT and CDR2 is SNEGSKA (reference sequence). The CDR3 sequence is 13 residues long. The DNA of the CDR3 is TGCAGTCAAGCAGGGGATGCACCAGGCGAGCAGTACTTC. This encodes CSQAGDAPGEQYF.

This clonotype occurred a few times. This chain connects TRBV30 to TRBJ1-2; weak D call: TRBD1 (5 bases). From germline, CDR1 is GTSNPN and CDR2 SVGIG (reference sequence). The CDR3 covers 14 residues. The germline V and J ends were trimmed by 7 bases and 2 bases, with 17 bases remaining between them. The chain's CDR3 is CASPPGGGNYGYTF. The CDR3 nucleotides read TGTGCCTCCCCACCGGGGGGGGGAAACTATGGCTACACCTTC.

Note on this clonotype: Relative to the germline gene, one junction end is altered; a read error may explain this. V gene TRBV4-3 combines with J gene TRBJ2-6, with a weak D call TRBD2 (6 bases). The CDR3 loop spans 16 amino acids. Germline CDR1 is LGHNA and CDR2 is YSLEER. For the CDR3, the DNA is TGCGCCAGCAGCCAAGATGGAGGGGCTGGGGCCAGCGTCCTGACTTTC. This translates into CASSQDGGAGASVLTF.

The chain combines TRBV2 with TRBJ1-5; no definite D call. The CDR3 is made up of 15 amino acids. The germline V gene encodes CDR1 SNHLY and CDR2 FYNNEI. V gave up 6 bases and J gave up 2 bases, with 14 bases separating them. This CDR3 is CASSAGPDRNQPQHF. CDR3 bases: TGTGCCAGCAGCGCAGGACCCGATCGCAATCAGCCCCAGCATTTT.

CDR3 loop: CASSVAIGGALTGELFF. The CDR3, as DNA: TGTGCCAGCAGCGTAGCTATCGGGGGGGCCCTCACCGGGGAGCTGTTTTTT. This rearrangement joins TRBV9 to TRBJ2-2; 8 bases align to TRBD2. The CDR3 length is 17 residues. CDR1 is SGDLS and CDR2 is YYNGEE in the germline V gene. The trim removed 0 bases at V and 4 bases at J, leaving 8 bases unmatched.

The V and J genes are TRBV5-1 and TRBJ2-2, with D tentatively TRBD2 (6 bases). V lost 0 bases to trimming and J lost 1 base, with 7 bases between them. Germline-derived CDR1 and CDR2 are SGHRS and YFSETQ. The CDR3 is 15 residues long. Written as DNA, the CDR3 is TGCGCCAGCAGCTTGGTCGGGGGGAACACCGGGGAGCTGTTTTTT. It translates to CASSLVGGNTGELFF.

This clonotype was seen ten or more times. The CDR3 DNA reads as TGTGCCAGCACCCAGGGGAGGGGGGCAGCCTACGAGCAGTACTTC. Protein sequence: CASTQGRGAAYEQYF. V and J are TRBV6-5 and TRBJ2-7, with D possibly TRBD2 on 7 matching bases. V lost 7 bases to trimming and J lost 2 bases, with 18 bases between them. CDR1 is MNHEY and CDR2 is SVGAGI in the germline V gene. The CDR3 loop spans 15 amino acids.

The chain is built from TRBV7-9 and TRBJ1-4, with a tentative D call TRBD1 (6 bases). The CDR3 loop spans 16 amino acids. Trimming took off 4 bases at V and 0 bases at J, with 12 bases between the two ends. The germline V gene encodes CDR1 SEHNR and CDR2 FQNEAQ (reference sequence). The CDR3, as DNA: TGTGCCAGCAGCTCCCCAGGGGATGCAACTAATGAAAAACTGTTTTTT. This translates into CASSSPGDATNEKLFF. The full variable domain, completed using reference TRBV7-9 and TRBJ1-4, is DTGVSQNPRHKITKRGQNVTFRCDPISEHNRLYWYRQTLGQGPEFLTYFQNEAQLEKSRLLSDRFSAERPKGSFSTLEIQRTEQGDSAMYLCASSSPGDATNEKLFFGSGTQLSVL.

The table lists this clonotype with a few counts. The chain combines TRBV5-1 with TRBJ2-5, with a tentative D call TRBD2 (5 bases). V lost 3 bases and J lost 5, with 17 bases in between. The CDR3 is made up of 15 amino acids. The germline V gene encodes CDR1 SGHRS and CDR2 YFSETQ. The CDR3 region is CASSSGGSQRETQYF. The CDR3 DNA is TGCGCCAGCAGCTCTGGCGGGTCACAGCGGGAGACCCAGTACTTC. Full variable domain (remainder filled in from reference TRBV5-1 and TRBJ2-5): KAGVTQTPRYLIKTRGQQVTLSCSPISGHRSVSWYQQTPGQGLQFLFEYFSETQRNKGNFPGRFSGRQFSNSRSEMNVSTLELGDSALYLCASSSGGSQRETQYFGPGTRLLVL.

This clonotype was observed a handful of times. The chain has TRBV20-1 and TRBJ1-1; 7 bases match TRBD1. V dropped 0 bases and J dropped 3; count of bases not matched to a gene: 7. Germline V CDR1 and CDR2: DFQATT, SNEGSKA (reference sequence). The CDR3 totals 15 residues. The CDR3, as DNA: TGCAGTGCTAGAGATCGGAGGGACAGCTACACTGAAGCTTTCTTT. Translated: CSARDRRDSYTEAFF.

This chain joins TRBV4-3 and TRBJ2-1; 11 bases map to TRBD2. The CDR3 contains 15 residues. CDR1 and CDR2 (germline): LGHNA, YSLEER. After removal of 1 base from V and 8 bases from J, the junction contained 4 bases not matched to a gene. The CDR3 DNA is TGCGCCAGCAGCCAAGTAACTAGCGGGGGACATGAGCAGTTCTTC. It translates to CASSQVTSGGHEQFF.

In its sample, this clonotype was seen a few times. A junction boundary mismatches the germline segment, possibly from a read error. V and J are TRBV9 and TRBJ2-7; 9 bases match TRBD1. The CDR3 length is 16 residues. Germline values: CDR1 SGDLS, CDR2 YYNGEE. The CDR3 DNA follows: TGTGCTAGCAGCCCCCGTCAGGGACAGGGAACCTACGAGCAGTACTTC. Amino acid sequence: CASSPRQGQGTYEQYF. The complete variable domain, with remaining parts taken from reference TRBV9 and TRBJ2-7, reads DSGVTQTPKHLITATGQRVTLRCSPRSGDLSVYWYQQSLDQGLQFLIQYYNGEERAKGNILERFSAQQFPDLHSELNLSSLELGDSALYFCASSPRQGQGTYEQYFGPGTRLTVT.

Only a few counts were recorded for this clonotype. The chain is built from TRBV7-6 and TRBJ1-2; D uncertain. Between the trimmed V and J ends, which lost 1 base and 0 bases, there was a span of 15 bases. Germline V gene data show CDR1 as SGHVS and CDR2 as FNYEAQ. CDR3 length: 17 residues. CDR3 nucleotide sequence: TGTGCCAGCAGCTTAGAAGGTGTTAGGGTGCCTAACTATGGCTACACCTTC. It encodes CASSLEGVRVPNYGYTF.

This clonotype came up a few times. The rearrangement links TRBV2 to TRBJ1-2; D unresolved. Trimming took off 7 bases at V and 8 bases at J, with 14 bases between the two ends. The germline CDR1 and CDR2 sequences are SNHLY and FYNNEI. The CDR3 loop spans 12 amino acids. The CDR3 is CASKGIGYGYTF. In DNA, the CDR3 is TGTGCCAGCAAAGGAATCGGCTACGGCTACACCTTC.

There are many counts of this clonotype. The chain carries TRBV29-1 and TRBJ1-2, with D possibly TRBD1 on 5 matching bases. This CDR3 region has 13 residues. Trimming stripped 4 bases from V and 4 bases from J, with 13 bases between. The germline V gene has CDR1 SQVTM and CDR2 ANQGSEA. In DNA form, the CDR3 reads TGCAGCGTTGGAGGCGGGGCCGGCTATGGCTACACCTTC. It yields the protein CSVGGGAGYGYTF.

This clonotype was seen many times. V and J are TRBV5-6 and TRBJ2-1, with 10 bases lining up with TRBD2. Germline loops: CDR1 SGHDT, CDR2 YYEEEE. Losses at the gene ends were 0 bases for V and 3 bases for J; bases not matched to a gene: 3. The CDR3 is 16 amino acids. The CDR3 DNA reads as TGTGCCAGCAGCTTGGAGCGGGGGGGCGACTACAATGAGCAGTTCTTC. It translates to CASSLERGGDYNEQFF.